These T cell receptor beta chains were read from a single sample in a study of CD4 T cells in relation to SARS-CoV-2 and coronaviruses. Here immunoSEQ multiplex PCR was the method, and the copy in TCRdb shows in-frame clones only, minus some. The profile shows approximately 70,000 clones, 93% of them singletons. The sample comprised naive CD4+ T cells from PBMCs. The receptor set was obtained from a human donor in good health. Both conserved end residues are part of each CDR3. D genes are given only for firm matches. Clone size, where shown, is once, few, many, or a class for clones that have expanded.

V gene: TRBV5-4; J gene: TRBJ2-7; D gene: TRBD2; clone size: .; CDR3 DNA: TGTGCCAGCAGCTTGGGTAGCGGGGACCGACCCTACGAGCAGTACTTC; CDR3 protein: CASSLGSGDRPYEQYF
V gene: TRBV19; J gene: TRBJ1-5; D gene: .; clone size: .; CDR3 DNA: TGTGCCAGTAGTATAGATCGTTCCTGGCCCCAGCATTTT; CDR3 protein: CASSIDRSWPQHF
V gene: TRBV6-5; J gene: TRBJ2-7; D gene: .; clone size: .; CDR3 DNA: TGTGCCAGCAGCCAGGGTCCGTCACAGTACTTC; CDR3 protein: CASSQGPSQYF
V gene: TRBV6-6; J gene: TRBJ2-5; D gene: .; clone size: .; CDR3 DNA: TGTGCCAGCAGTTACGGGAGGGGGGCGTACCAAGAGACCCAGTACTTC; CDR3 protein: CASSYGRGAYQETQYF
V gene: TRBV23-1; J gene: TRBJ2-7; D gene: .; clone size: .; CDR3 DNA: TGCGCCAGCAGTCCGAATCCCCGGCAACTCTACGAGCAGTACTTC; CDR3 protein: CASSPNPRQLYEQYF
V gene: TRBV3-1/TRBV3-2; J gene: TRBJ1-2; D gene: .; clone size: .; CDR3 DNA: TGTGCCAGCAGCCAAGACCGCGGAACTAGCGATGGCTACACCTTC; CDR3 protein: CASSQDRGTSDGYTF
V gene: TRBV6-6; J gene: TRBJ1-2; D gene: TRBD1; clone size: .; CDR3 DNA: TGTGCCAGCAGTCGTGGGCCGACAGGGCCTACTAACTATGGCTACACCTTC; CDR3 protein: CASSRGPTGPTNYGYTF
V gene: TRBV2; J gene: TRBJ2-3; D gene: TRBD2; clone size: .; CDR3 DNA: TGTGCCAGCAGTTTTGGGCTAGCGGGGGGGCTGGACGCAGATACGCAGTATTTT; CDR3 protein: CASSFGLAGGLDADTQYF
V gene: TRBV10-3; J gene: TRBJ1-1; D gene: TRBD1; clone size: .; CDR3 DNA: TGTGCCATCGGACAGGGAATGAACACTGAAGCTTTCTTT; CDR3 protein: CAIGQGMNTEAFF
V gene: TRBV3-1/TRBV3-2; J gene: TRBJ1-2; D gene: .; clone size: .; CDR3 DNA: TGTGCCAGCAGCCTTCCAGGGACTGACTATGGCTACACCTTC; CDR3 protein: CASSLPGTDYGYTF
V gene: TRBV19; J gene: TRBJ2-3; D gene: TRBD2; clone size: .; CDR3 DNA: TGTGCCAGTAGTGAGCGGGAGACCGGCACAGATACGCAGTATTTT; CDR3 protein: CASSERETGTDTQYF
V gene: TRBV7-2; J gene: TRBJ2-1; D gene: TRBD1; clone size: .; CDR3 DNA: TGTGCCAGCAGCTCGGACAGGGGTACCTACAATGAGCAGTTCTTC; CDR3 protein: CASSSDRGTYNEQFF
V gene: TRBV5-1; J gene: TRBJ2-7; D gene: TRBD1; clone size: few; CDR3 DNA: TGCGCCAGCAGCACCTCGACAGGGGGGAGCTCCTACGAGCAGTACTTC; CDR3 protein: CASSTSTGGSSYEQYF
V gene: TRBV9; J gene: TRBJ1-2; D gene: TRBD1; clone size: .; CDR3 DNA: TGTGCCAGCAGCCCCGGGACAGAGGACTATGGCTACACCTTC; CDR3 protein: CASSPGTEDYGYTF
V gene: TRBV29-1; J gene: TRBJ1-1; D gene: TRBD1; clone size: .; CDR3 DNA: TGCAGCGTTGCGACAGGGGTAGATACTGAAGCTTTCTTT; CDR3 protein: CSVATGVDTEAFF
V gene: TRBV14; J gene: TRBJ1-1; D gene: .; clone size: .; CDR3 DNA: TGTGCCAGCAGCCGGCAGGTTAACACTGAAGCTTTCTTT; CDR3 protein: CASSRQVNTEAFF
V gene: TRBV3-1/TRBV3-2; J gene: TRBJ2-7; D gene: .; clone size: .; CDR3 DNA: TGTGCCAGCAGCCAAGCCGTAGGGTCGACCTACGAGCAGTACTTC; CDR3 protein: CASSQAVGSTYEQYF
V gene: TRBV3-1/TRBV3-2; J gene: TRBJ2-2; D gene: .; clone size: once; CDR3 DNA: TGTGCCAGCAGCCATCGGTTCATTGAGGCCGGGGAGCTGTTTTTT; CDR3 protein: CASSHRFIEAGELFF
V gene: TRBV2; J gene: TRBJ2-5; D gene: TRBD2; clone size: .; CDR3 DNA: TGTGCCATGAGGCGGGGACTAGCGGGTTCAGAGACCCAGTACTTC; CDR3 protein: CAMRRGLAGSETQYF
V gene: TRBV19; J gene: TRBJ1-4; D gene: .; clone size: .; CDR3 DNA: TGTGCCAGTAGGGAGTGGGGGGAAAGAGAAAAACTGTTTTTT; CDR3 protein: CASREWGEREKLFF
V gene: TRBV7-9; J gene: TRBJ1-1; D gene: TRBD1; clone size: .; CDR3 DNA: TGTGCCAGCAGTTTCTCGACAGGGGGAAGCACTGAAGCTTTCTTT; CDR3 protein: CASSFSTGGSTEAFF
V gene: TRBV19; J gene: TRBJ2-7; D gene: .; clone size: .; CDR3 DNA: TGTGCCAGTAAGGGGCAGGGAGGCTACGAGCAGTACTTC; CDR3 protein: CASKGQGGYEQYF
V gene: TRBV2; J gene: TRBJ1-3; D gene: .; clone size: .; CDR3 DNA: TGTGCCAGCAGTGTGGGGACAGGAAACACCATATATTTT; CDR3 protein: CASSVGTGNTIYF
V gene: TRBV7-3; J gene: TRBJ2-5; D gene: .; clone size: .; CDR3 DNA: TGTGCCAGCAGTCCGGGGTTCCAAGAGACCCAGTACTTC; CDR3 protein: CASSPGFQETQYF